This T cell receptor beta chain emerged from a study of monozygotic twins with cystic fibrosis. Study-wide context: With about 15 PCR cycles, barcoded libraries came from around 3 micrograms of fragmented DNA. Study outcomes and limitations: Age, concordance and disease severity did not associate with shared CDR3 numbers. Monozygotic CF twins shared more identical nucleotide clonotypes than unrelated patients. In 13 of 16 pairs, V gene usage was closest to the co-twin's.

The J segment lost 7 bases and the V segment lost 4 bases, leaving 14 bases of the junction unmatched. From germline, CDR1 is SGHVS and CDR2 FNYEAQ. The CDR3 contains 17 residues. Clones were read by immunoSEQ multiplex PCR, and TCRdb kept only the in-frame ones, dropping some. The data show over 25,000 clones, with 80% to 95% seen just once and about 0.89% held by the top ten. In regard to this clone: Its specificity is unknown.

This receptor was obtained from a girl aged 2-15 years with cystic fibrosis. V usage is TRBV7-6 and J usage is TRBJ2-1; TRBD1 aligns across 9 bases. The sequencing input was blood. CDR3 coding DNA: TGTGCCAGCAGCTCCATTAAGACGGACAGGGGTAGGAATGAGCAGTTCTTC. This sequence encodes CASSSIKTDRGRNEQFF. Filled out from reference TRBV7-6 and TRBJ2-1, the complete variable domain reads GAGVSQSPRYKVTKRGQDVALRCDPISGHVSLYWYRQALGQGPEFLTYFNYEAQQDKSGLPNDRFSAERPEGSISTLTIQRTEQRDSAMYRCASSSIKTDRGRNEQFFGPGTRLTVL.